The 22 T cell receptor beta chains reported below all come from one sample, sequenced in a study of CD8 T cells in ankylosing spondylitis. Their specific antigens are unknown. Each CDR3 protein gets one entry after TCRdb re-called the 5' RACE reads with MiXCR. The table records about 400,000 distinct CDR3 sequences, about a fifth of them present only once. General study points: It appeared that ankylosing spondylitis blood was characterized by a TCR beta motif of seven or eight highly homologous variants.

Sequenced input: blood, either unsorted or a sorted T cell fraction (not recorded which). These receptor sequences come from a male donor with ankylosing spondylitis.

The chain joins TRBV4-1 to TRBJ2-7; possible D gene TRBD2, 5 bases. The germline CDR1 and CDR2 sequences are MGHRA and YSYEKL. The CDR3 has 16 amino acids. V was shortened by 0 bases and J by 3 bases, with 15 bases between the two germline ends. The CDR3 loop reads CASSQDPRGQFYEQYF. The CDR3 coding sequence is TGCGCCAGCAGCCAAGATCCTCGCGGGCAATTCTACGAGCAGTACTTC.

This chain joins TRBV3-1 and TRBJ2-1; maybe TRBD2 (5 bases). The V end lost 4 bases, the J end lost 9 bases, and 19 bases lay between the germline ends. The CDR3 covers 15 residues. Germline-derived CDR1 and CDR2 are LGHDT and YNNKEL (reference sequence). This CDR3 reads CASSLEGAWASEQFF. In DNA form, the CDR3 reads TGTGCCAGCAGCCTAGAGGGAGCGTGGGCCAGTGAGCAGTTCTTC.

The CDR3: CSVGQGGGHGYTF. CDR3 nucleotides: TGCAGCGTTGGACAGGGGGGAGGTCATGGCTACACCTTC. V is TRBV29-1 and J is TRBJ1-2; 9 bases are shared with TRBD1. The CDR3 length is 13 residues. With V trimmed by 4 bases and J by 6 bases, 6 bases remained unmatched. The V gene's germline CDR1 is SQVTM and CDR2 ANQGSEA.

The chain links TRBV20-1 to TRBJ2-1; no definite D call. Trimming shortened V by 1 base and J by 5 bases, and 12 bases separated the two germline ends. Per the germline V gene, CDR1 is DFQATT and CDR2 is SNEGSKA (reference sequence). The CDR3 has 14 amino acids. The CDR3 DNA sequence: TGCAGTGCTAGAGGAGGTGGGTTACACAATGAGCAGTTCTTC. Its translation is CSARGGGLHNEQFF.

V is TRBV25-1 and J is TRBJ2-2; D is undetermined. V shed 3 bases and J shed 6 bases, with 5 bases lying between them. Germline V gene sequence: CDR1 MGHDK, CDR2 SYGVNS. This CDR3 comprises 12 residues. CDR3 DNA sequence: TGTGCCAGCAGTGACGACCCCGGGGAGCTGTTTTTT. Protein sequence: CASSDDPGELFF.

The sample holds a few counts of this clonotype. The chain carries TRBV9 and TRBJ2-5; D may match TRBD1 or TRBD2 (5 bases each). The CDR3 is made up of 13 amino acids. V dropped 3 bases and J dropped 1 base, with 7 bases sitting between them. Germline-derived CDR1 and CDR2 are SGDLS and YYNGEE. The CDR3 sequence is CASSGGSQETQYF. CDR3 in DNA: TGTGCCAGCAGCGGGGGGAGCCAAGAGACCCAGTACTTC.

The rearrangement links TRBV28 to TRBJ1-5, with D possibly TRBD1 on 6 matching bases. V was cut by 3 bases and J by 6 bases, with 15 bases left in between. Germline-derived CDR1 and CDR2 are MDHEN and SYDVKM. This CDR3 comprises 15 residues. CDR3 coding DNA: TGTGCCAGCAGTTTGAGAGGGGGTTCGGTTCAGCCCCAGCATTTT. Translating gives CASSLRGGSVQPQHF.

This clonotype has just a few counts. CDR3 region: CASSERWDRDGYTF. In nucleotides, the CDR3 is TGTGCCAGCAGTGAGAGGTGGGACAGGGATGGCTACACCTTC. The genes are TRBV2 and TRBJ1-2; 9 positions agree with TRBD1. Per the germline V gene, CDR1 is SNHLY and CDR2 is FYNNEI. The V and J ends lost 3 bases and 6 bases, in that order; junction bases with no gene match: 5. The CDR3 length is 14 residues.

V usage is TRBV6-2 or TRBV6-3 and J usage is TRBJ1-5; the match to TRBD1 covers 7 bases. The CDR3 length is 14 residues. Per the germline V gene, CDR1 is MNHEY and CDR2 is SVGEGT. V dropped 4 bases and J dropped 2; count of bases not matched to a gene: 2. The CDR3 DNA follows: TGTGCCAGCAGTTGGGACAGCGGCAATCAGCCCCAGCATTTT. Translating it yields CASSWDSGNQPQHF.

V is TRBV18 and J is TRBJ2-1, with 12 bases lining up with TRBD2. With 3 bases clipped from V and 9 bases from J, the junction kept 0 bases outside the gene matches. The CDR3 has 13 residues. CDR1 KGHSH and CDR2 LQKENI come from the germline V gene. CDR3 in amino acids: CASSPTSGSEQFF. In DNA form, the CDR3 reads TGTGCCAGCTCACCGACTAGCGGGAGTGAGCAGTTCTTC.

This clonotype was detected a few times. This chain connects TRBV7-9 to TRBJ2-7; no clear D gene. The CDR3 length is 14 residues. The germline V gene has CDR1 SEHNR and CDR2 FQNEAQ (reference sequence). Trimming shortened V by 4 bases and J by 0 bases, and 10 bases separated the two germline ends. The CDR3 spells CASSSSPNSYEQYF. As DNA, the CDR3 is TGTGCCAGCAGCTCATCACCGAACTCCTACGAGCAGTACTTC.

The rearrangement joins TRBV6-1 to TRBJ2-3, with D hard to call. V lost 6 bases to trimming and J lost 5 bases, with 9 bases between them. Germline V gene data show CDR1 as MNHNS and CDR2 as SASEGT. CDR3 length: 12 amino acids. The CDR3 bases are TGTGCCAGCAGCGGACGGCAAGATACGCAGTATTTT. Translation: CASSGRQDTQYF.

This chain connects TRBV5-1 to TRBJ2-2; 10 nucleotides agree with TRBD2. Germline loops: CDR1 SGHRS, CDR2 YFSETQ. After removal of 5 bases from V and 5 bases from J, the junction contained 9 bases not matched to a gene. This CDR3 comprises 16 residues. DNA of the CDR3: TGCGCCAGCAGGGACCTAGCGGGAGATCGGACCGGGGAGCTGTTTTTT. It codes for CASRDLAGDRTGELFF.

Many counts were recorded for this clonotype. V gene TRBV29-1 combines with J gene TRBJ2-5, with TRBD1 matching over 9 bases. Germline lookup yields CDR1 SQVTM and CDR2 ANQGSEA. V shed 7 bases and J 4 bases; nucleotides not matched to a gene: 7. CDR3 size: 13 residues. Written as DNA, the CDR3 is TGCAGCGGGCGGGACAGGGTACGAGAGACCCAGTACTTC. This encodes CSGRDRVRETQYF.

This CDR3 reads CATSDSTGSGANVLTF. The CDR3 DNA reads TGTGCCACCAGTGACTCGACAGGGTCTGGGGCCAACGTCCTGACTTTC. The chain has TRBV24-1 and TRBJ2-6, with 7 bases fitting TRBD1. The length of the CDR3 is 16 residues. The germline gives CDR1 KGHDR, CDR2 SFDVKD. V dropped 4 bases and J dropped 1; count of bases not matched to a gene: 3.

This clonotype appeared a few times. The genes are TRBV24-1 and TRBJ2-5; maybe TRBD2 (5 bases). This CDR3 comprises 13 residues. Trimming stripped 0 bases from V and 7 bases from J, with 8 bases between. CDR1 and CDR2 from the germline V gene are KGHDR and SFDVKD. CDR3 protein: CATSDLHRGTQYF. The CDR3 DNA is TGTGCCACCAGTGATTTGCACCGGGGGACCCAGTACTTC.

The sample holds a few counts of this clonotype. The chain uses TRBV18 and TRBJ2-7; 11 bases align to TRBD2. The germline V gene has CDR1 KGHSH and CDR2 LQKENI. The CDR3 totals 19 residues. The V gene end was trimmed by 4 bases and the J gene end by 4 bases; junction bases not matched to a gene: 18. CDR3 residues: CASSLTSTTLAGGRYEQYF. CDR3 nucleotides: TGTGCCAGCTCACTCACATCCACAACATTAGCGGGAGGGCGTTACGAGCAGTACTTC. Together with reference TRBV18 and TRBJ2-7, the CDR3 gives the full variable domain: NAGVMQNPRHLVRRRGQEARLRCSPMKGHSHVYWYRQLPEEGLKFMVYLQKENIIDESGMPKERFSAEFPKEGPSILRIQQVVRGDSAAYFCASSLTSTTLAGGRYEQYFGPGTRLTVT.

The chain carries TRBV21-1 and TRBJ2-5; TRBD1 reflects the table's D call only, with no check against the DNA. TRBV21-1 corresponds to a pseudogene. The CDR3 is 14 amino acids. CDR3 bases: TGTGCCAGCAGCACCCGGTGCAGGGTACGGACCCAGTACTTC. As protein: CASSTRCRVRTQYF.

V usage is TRBV11-2 and J usage is TRBJ1-3; D unclear. The CDR3 totals 14 residues. The V gene's germline CDR1 is SGHAT and CDR2 FQNNGV. V was pared by 8 bases and J by 3 bases, with 14 bases between. CDR3 coding DNA: TGTGCCAGCTCCCTACAGATTGTTGGAAACACCATATATTTT. As protein: CASSLQIVGNTIYF.

This clonotype was seen more than once but under ten times. CDR3 bases: TGCGCCAGCAGCCAAGCGGGAAGCCACACCGGGGAGCTGTTTTTT. Translated: CASSQAGSHTGELFF. The chain carries TRBV4-1 and TRBJ2-2; perhaps TRBD2 as D (5 bases). V shed 1 base and J shed 3 bases, with 9 bases lying between them. This CDR3 is built from 15 residues. Germline V gene data show CDR1 as MGHRA and CDR2 as YSYEKL.

This sequence joins TRBV20-1 and TRBJ2-1; D is possibly TRBD2 (5 bases). The CDR3 is made up of 16 amino acids. Germline V CDR1 and CDR2: DFQATT, SNEGSKA (reference sequence). The germline V and J ends were trimmed by 6 bases and 0 bases, with 18 bases remaining between them. CDR3 coding DNA: TGCAGTGCCGGACTTGGGAAAAGGAACTCCTACAATGAGCAGTTCTTC. This codes for CSAGLGKRNSYNEQFF.

The V call is TRBV20-1, the J call TRBJ2-7; weak D call: TRBD2 (5 bases). Germline V gives CDR1 DFQATT, CDR2 SNEGSKA (reference sequence). The CDR3 sequence is 16 residues long. V was clipped by 0 bases and J by 2 bases, with 17 bases between them. The DNA of the CDR3 is TGCAGTGCTAGAGATCCCAATGCGCCGAGGGCCTACGAGCAGTACTTC. Amino acid sequence: CSARDPNAPRAYEQYF.